This TCR beta chain was identified during a study of cytomegalovirus exposure and HLA in healthy donors. Germline trimming cut 6 bases from V and 3 bases from J; bases unmatched to any gene: 14. Germline V CDR1 and CDR2: KGHSH, LQKENI. This CDR3 spans 16 amino acids. The PCR contained 60 Vbeta and 13 Jbeta primers. Clones were read by immunoSEQ multiplex PCR, and TCRdb kept only the in-frame ones, dropping some. The sample has 100,000 to 150,000 clones, 74% seen once; the top ten hold approximately 3.9%. This TCR came from a woman aged 50 to 60 in good health and CMV-seropositive. The sample consisted of PBMCs. The chain links TRBV18 to TRBJ2-7; 7 positions match TRBD1. CDR3 DNA sequence: TGTGCCAGCTCTCCTAGTATTCGGGACAGTAACTACGAGCAGTACTTC. It codes for CASSPSIRDSNYEQYF.